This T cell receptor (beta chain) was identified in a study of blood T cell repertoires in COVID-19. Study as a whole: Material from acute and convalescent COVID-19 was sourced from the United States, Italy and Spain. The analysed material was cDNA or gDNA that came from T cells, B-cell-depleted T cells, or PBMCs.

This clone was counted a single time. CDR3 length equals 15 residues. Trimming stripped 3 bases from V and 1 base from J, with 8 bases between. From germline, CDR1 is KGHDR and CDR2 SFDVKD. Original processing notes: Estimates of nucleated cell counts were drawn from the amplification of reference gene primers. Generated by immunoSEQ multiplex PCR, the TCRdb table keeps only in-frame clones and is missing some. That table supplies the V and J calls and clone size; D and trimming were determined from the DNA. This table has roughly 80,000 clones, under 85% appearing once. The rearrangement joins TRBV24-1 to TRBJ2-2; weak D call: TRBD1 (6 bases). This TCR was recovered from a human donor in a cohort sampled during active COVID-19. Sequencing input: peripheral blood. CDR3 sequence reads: CATSDPTGNTGELFF. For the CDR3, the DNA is TGTGCCACCAGTGATCCGACAGGGAACACCGGGGAGCTGTTTTTT.